The TCR beta chain described here comes from a study of control samples from healthy donors and cancer patients. Clones were sequenced by immunoSEQ multiplex PCR, and TCRdb holds only the in-frame ones, with some missing. The data hold approximately 12,000 clones, with approximately 95% observed a single time. The CDR3 is 15 amino acids. Germline V gene lookup returns CDR1 SGHVS and CDR2 FQNEAQ. With 4 bases clipped from V and 3 bases from J, the junction kept 6 bases outside the gene matches. The V and J genes are TRBV7-8 and TRBJ1-1; TRBD1 matches at 9 bases. The sequence was obtained from a man between 70 and 80 years old with head and neck cancer. The specimen was PBMCs. The chain's CDR3 is CASSSSNRGHTEAFF. DNA of the CDR3: TGTGCCAGCAGCTCCTCCAACAGGGGGCACACTGAAGCTTTCTTT.